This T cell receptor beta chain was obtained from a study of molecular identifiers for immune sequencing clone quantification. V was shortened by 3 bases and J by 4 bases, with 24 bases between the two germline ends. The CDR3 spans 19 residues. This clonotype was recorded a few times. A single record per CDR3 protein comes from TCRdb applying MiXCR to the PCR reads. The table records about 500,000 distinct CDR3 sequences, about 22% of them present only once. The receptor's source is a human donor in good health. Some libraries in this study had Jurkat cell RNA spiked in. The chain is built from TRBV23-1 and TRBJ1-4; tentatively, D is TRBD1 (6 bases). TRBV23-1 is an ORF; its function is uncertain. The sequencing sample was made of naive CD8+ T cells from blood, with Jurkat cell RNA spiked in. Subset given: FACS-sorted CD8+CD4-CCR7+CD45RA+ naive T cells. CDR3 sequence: CASSQPLGGRGQDNEKLFF. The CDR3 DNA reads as TGCGCCAGCAGTCAGCCCTTGGGGGGCAGGGGCCAGGATAATGAAAAACTGTTTTTT.